This is a list of T cell receptor beta chains from one sample in a study of blood T cell repertoires in COVID-19. The data were produced by immunoSEQ multiplex PCR, yet TCRdb's version contains in-frame clones alone and is incomplete. The data show roughly 200,000 clones, with around four fifths seen just once and 5.5% to 8% held by the top ten. The sample comprised peripheral blood. These receptors were collected from a woman aged 40 to 49 with COVID-19, enrolled during active disease. Both conserved end residues are part of each CDR3. The D gene is left open where the match is weak. Clone size, where shown, is once, few, many, or a class for clones that have expanded.

V	D	J	size	CDR3	DNA
TRBV5-1	-	TRBJ2-7	-	CASSLDAGKPSYEQYF	TGCGCCAGCAGCTTGGACGCGGGAAAGCCCTCCTACGAGCAGTACTTC
TRBV9	-	TRBJ2-3	-	CASSVDLALGTQYF	TGTGCCAGCAGCGTGGACTTGGCGTTGGGTACGCAGTATTTT
TRBV27	-	TRBJ1-1	-	CASSLTSGSNTEAFF	TGTGCCAGCAGTTTAACGAGTGGTTCGAACACTGAAGCTTTCTTT
TRBV6-1	-	TRBJ1-3	many	CASSDRLSGTLRGTIYF	TGTGCCAGCAGTGACAGACTTTCGGGGACACTGCGAGGCACCATATATTTT
TRBV20-1	-	TRBJ1-5	few	CSASPRAGNQPQHF	TGCAGTGCTAGTCCCAGGGCGGGCAATCAGCCCCAGCATTTT
TRBV5-4	TRBD1	TRBJ2-2	few	CASSLPRGQGVNTGELFF	TGTGCCAGCAGCTTGCCGCGCGGACAGGGGGTGAACACCGGGGAGCTGTTTTTT
TRBV27	TRBD2	TRBJ2-1	-	CASSLTREVRNEQFF	TGTGCCAGCAGTTTAACGCGGGAGGTACGGAATGAGCAGTTCTTC
TRBV5-6	-	TRBJ1-6	-	CASSLLGYNSPLHF	TGTGCCAGCAGCTTGCTCGGCTATAATTCACCCCTCCACTTT
TRBV6-5	TRBD1	TRBJ1-2	-	CASRIPGQGAGYTF	TGTGCCAGCAGAATACCGGGACAGGGGGCTGGCTACACCTTC
TRBV13	TRBD2	TRBJ2-1	few	CASSLRGLAETYNEQFF	TGTGCCAGCAGCTTAAGGGGACTAGCGGAAACCTACAATGAGCAGTTCTTC
TRBV7-2	-	TRBJ1-2	few	CASSLARLTGYTF	TGTGCCAGCAGCTTAGCGCGGCTGACCGGCTACACCTTC
TRBV11-3	TRBD2	TRBJ2-1	-	CASSLSGGAIDEQFF	TGTGCCAGCAGCCTTAGCGGGGGGGCCATTGATGAGCAGTTCTTC
TRBV27	TRBD1	TRBJ1-2	few	CASSLGTGTNYGYTF	TGTGCCAGCAGTTTGGGGACAGGGACTAACTATGGCTACACCTTC
TRBV11-2	TRBD2	TRBJ2-7	few	CASSRTSGGARYEQYF	TGTGCCAGCAGCCGGACTAGCGGGGGGGCGCGGTACGAGCAGTACTTC
TRBV15	TRBD1	TRBJ1-4	few	CATSRDPGQGDEKLFF	TGTGCCACCAGCAGAGACCCGGGACAGGGTGATGAAAAACTGTTTTTT
TRBV15	-	TRBJ1-5	-	CATSRRQVRNQPQHF	TGTGCCACCAGCCGGAGACAGGTTCGGAATCAGCCCCAGCATTTT
TRBV18	TRBD1	TRBJ1-6	-	CASSPGTGYNSPLHF	TGTGCCAGCTCACCAGGGACAGGCTATAATTCACCCCTCCACTTT
TRBV6-5	-	TRBJ1-6	once	CASSFRDYNSPLHF	TGTGCCAGCAGTTTCCGGGATTATAATTCACCCCTCCACTTT
TRBV6-2/TRBV6-3	TRBD1	TRBJ1-1	-	CASSTHPGQGLNTEAFF	TGTGCCAGCAGTACACACCCGGGACAGGGGTTGAACACTGAAGCTTTCTTT
TRBV5-1	TRBD1	TRBJ2-3	-	CASRQGGSDTQYF	TGCGCCAGCAGACAGGGGGGATCAGATACGCAGTATTTT
TRBV24-1	TRBD1	TRBJ1-5	once	CATSDGQGGNQPQHF	TGTGCCACCAGTGATGGGCAGGGGGGCAATCAGCCCCAGCATTTT
TRBV27	-	TRBJ2-1	-	CASSESTDAYNEQFF	TGTGCCAGCAGTGAATCGACAGATGCTTACAATGAGCAGTTCTTC
TRBV24-1	TRBD1	TRBJ2-3	-	CATSSTRTGFKVRSTDTQYF	TGTGCCACCAGTAGCACCAGGACAGGGTTTAAAGTCCGGAGCACAGATACGCAGTATTTT
TRBV5-1	TRBD1	TRBJ1-4	-	CASSLTGQGAKLFF	TGCGCCAGCAGCTTGACGGGACAGGGGGCAAAACTGTTTTTT
TRBV4-1	-	TRBJ1-1	-	CASSQPGEGTEAFF	TGCGCCAGCAGCCAGCCAGGGGAAGGAACTGAAGCTTTCTTT
TRBV5-6	-	TRBJ2-2	-	CASSQPGGWSDTGELFF	TGTGCCAGCAGCCAGCCCGGCGGGTGGTCGGACACCGGGGAGCTGTTTTTT
TRBV12-3/TRBV12-4	-	TRBJ1-1	-	CASRIRTEAFF	TGTGCCAGTAGGATCAGGACTGAAGCTTTCTTT
TRBV28	TRBD1	TRBJ1-2	-	CASSLLAGQNYGYTF	TGTGCCAGCAGTTTACTCGCGGGACAGAACTATGGCTACACCTTC
TRBV6-5	TRBD1	TRBJ1-2	-	CASSYHGQGLGGYTF	TGTGCCAGCAGTTACCACGGACAGGGGCTTGGTGGCTACACCTTC
TRBV28	-	TRBJ1-5	-	CALSSGSNQPQHF	TGTGCCCTATCCAGCGGCTCCAATCAGCCCCAGCATTTT
TRBV28	TRBD1	TRBJ1-6	-	CASRSTGNSNSPLHF	TGTGCCAGCAGATCGACAGGGAATAGTAATTCACCCCTCCACTTT
TRBV5-1	TRBD2	TRBJ2-1	-	CASSSPGTRLGEQFF	TGCGCCAGCAGTAGTCCCGGGACTAGGTTGGGTGAGCAGTTCTTC
TRBV7-9	TRBD1	TRBJ1-2	once	CASSRPGTGYGYTF	TGTGCCAGCAGCCGTCCCGGGACAGGGTATGGCTACACCTTC
TRBV6-4	TRBD2	TRBJ2-1	few	CASSDTASGYNEQFF	TGTGCCAGCAGTGATACGGCTAGCGGGTACAATGAGCAGTTCTTC
TRBV19	-	TRBJ1-2	-	CASTPYWADYGYTF	TGTGCCAGTACCCCATATTGGGCAGACTATGGCTACACCTTC
TRBV27	-	TRBJ1-3	-	CASSFSGGNTIYF	TGTGCCAGCAGTTTCTCCGGGGGAAACACCATATATTTT
TRBV18	-	TRBJ2-5	few	CASSPQTGSMGQETQYF	TGTGCCAGCTCACCACAAACAGGGAGCATGGGGCAAGAGACCCAGTACTTC
TRBV28	-	TRBJ2-7	-	CASSPESYEQYF	TGTGCCAGCAGCCCTGAGAGCTACGAGCAGTACTTC
TRBV7-6	-	TRBJ2-2	-	CASSLETGNTGELFF	TGTGCCAGCAGCTTAGAGACGGGGAACACCGGGGAGCTGTTTTTT
TRBV3-1/TRBV3-2	-	TRBJ1-2	-	CASSQDYRAGGYTF	TGTGCCAGCAGCCAAGATTACAGGGCAGGGGGCTACACCTTC
TRBV9	-	TRBJ1-3	-	CASSVGQRTLSGNTIYF	TGTGCCAGCAGCGTAGGGCAGCGCACCCTCTCTGGAAACACCATATATTTT
TRBV4-2	-	TRBJ1-6	few	CASSQDGGAGDSPLHF	TGTGCCAGCAGCCAAGATGGGGGGGCGGGGGATTCACCCCTCCACTTT
TRBV15	TRBD1	TRBJ1-4	-	CATSRLGQGASEVGEKLFF	TGTGCCACCAGCAGATTAGGTCAGGGGGCTTCCGAGGTGGGTGAAAAACTGTTTTTT
TRBV4-2	TRBD2	TRBJ2-1	-	CASSQRGLADDYNEQFF	TGTGCCAGCAGCCAACGGGGACTAGCGGATGATTACAATGAGCAGTTCTTC
TRBV13	-	TRBJ2-5	-	CASSFIETQYF	TGTGCCAGCAGCTTCATTGAGACCCAGTACTTC
TRBV27	-	TRBJ1-1	once	CASSFRGETEAFF	TGTGCCAGCAGTTTCAGGGGAGAAACTGAAGCTTTCTTT
TRBV9	-	TRBJ1-6	-	CASSVAPIRANSPLHF	TGTGCCAGCAGCGTAGCTCCCATAAGAGCCAATTCACCCCTCCACTTT
TRBV5-1	-	TRBJ2-5	-	CASSFRFEYQETQYF	TGCGCCAGCAGCTTCCGGTTTGAGTACCAAGAGACCCAGTACTTC
TRBV6-4	TRBD1	TRBJ2-3	-	CASSEGTALDTQYF	TGTGCCAGCAGTGAGGGGACAGCCTTAGATACGCAGTATTTT
TRBV6-1	-	TRBJ1-2	few	CASSEGGSRSGYYGYTF	TGTGCCAGCAGTGAAGGAGGGTCCAGGTCGGGCTACTATGGCTACACCTTC
TRBV3-1/TRBV3-2	-	TRBJ2-2	-	CASSQDPLNTGELFF	TGTGCCAGCAGCCAAGACCCTTTGAACACCGGGGAGCTGTTTTTT
TRBV25-1	-	TRBJ1-2	-	CASAGVRGYTF	TGTGCCAGCGCAGGGGTGCGGGGCTACACCTTC
TRBV5-4	-	TRBJ2-3	-	CASSLDISTDTQYF	TGTGCCAGCAGCTTAGACATTTCCACAGATACGCAGTATTTT
TRBV7-3	TRBD2	TRBJ2-7	few	CASSLIGGRAGGEQYF	TGTGCCAGCAGCTTAATAGGCGGGAGGGCCGGGGGCGAGCAGTACTTC
TRBV12-3/TRBV12-4	-	TRBJ1-6	-	CASRNIEVSPLHF	TGTGCCAGCAGAAACATTGAGGTTTCACCCCTCCACTTT
TRBV19	-	TRBJ2-5	once	CASTLNGAGQETQYF	TGTGCCAGTACCCTTAATGGAGCAGGGCAAGAGACCCAGTACTTC